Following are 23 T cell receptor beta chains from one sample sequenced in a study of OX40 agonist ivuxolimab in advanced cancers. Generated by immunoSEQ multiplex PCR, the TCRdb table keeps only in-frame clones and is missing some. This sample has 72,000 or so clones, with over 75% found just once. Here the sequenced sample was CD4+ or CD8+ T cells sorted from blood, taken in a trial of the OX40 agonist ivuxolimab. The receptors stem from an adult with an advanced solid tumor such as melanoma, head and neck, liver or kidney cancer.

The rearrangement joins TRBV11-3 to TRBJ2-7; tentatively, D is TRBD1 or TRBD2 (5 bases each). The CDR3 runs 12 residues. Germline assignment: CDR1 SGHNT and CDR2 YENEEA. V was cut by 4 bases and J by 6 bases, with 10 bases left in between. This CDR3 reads CASSWTGAEQYF. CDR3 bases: TGTGCCAGCAGCTGGACTGGGGCCGAGCAGTACTTC.

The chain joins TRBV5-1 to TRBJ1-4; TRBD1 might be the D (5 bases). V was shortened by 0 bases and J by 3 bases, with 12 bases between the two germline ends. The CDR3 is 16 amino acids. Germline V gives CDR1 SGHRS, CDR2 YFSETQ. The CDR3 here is CASSLDQGRANEKLFF. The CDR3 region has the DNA TGCGCCAGCAGCTTGGACCAGGGAAGGGCTAATGAAAAACTGTTTTTT.

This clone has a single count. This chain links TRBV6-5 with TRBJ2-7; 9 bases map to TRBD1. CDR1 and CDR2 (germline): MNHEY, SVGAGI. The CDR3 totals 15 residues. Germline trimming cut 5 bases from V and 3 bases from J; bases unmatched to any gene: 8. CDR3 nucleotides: TGTGCCAGCAGTAAGCCTGGGACAGGGATCTACGAGCAGTACTTC. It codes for CASSKPGTGIYEQYF.

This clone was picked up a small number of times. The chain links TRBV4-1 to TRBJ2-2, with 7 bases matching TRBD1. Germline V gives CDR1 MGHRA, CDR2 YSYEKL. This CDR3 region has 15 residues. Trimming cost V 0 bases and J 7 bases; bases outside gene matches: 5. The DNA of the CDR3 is TGCGCCAGCAGCCAAGACGGCAGGGGGTACGGGGAGCTGTTTTTT. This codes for CASSQDGRGYGELFF.

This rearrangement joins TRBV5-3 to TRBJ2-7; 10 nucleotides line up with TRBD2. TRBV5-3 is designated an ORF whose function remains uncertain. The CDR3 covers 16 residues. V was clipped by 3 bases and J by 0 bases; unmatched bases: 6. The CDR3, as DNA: TGTGCCAGAAGCTCAGCCGGACTAGCGGACTCCTACGAGCAGTACTTC. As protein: CARSSAGLADSYEQYF.

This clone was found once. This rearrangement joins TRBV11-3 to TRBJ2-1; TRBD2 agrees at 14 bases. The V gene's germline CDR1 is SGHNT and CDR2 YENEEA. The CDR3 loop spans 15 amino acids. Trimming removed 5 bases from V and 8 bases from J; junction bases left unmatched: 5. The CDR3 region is CASSKTSGRAYEQFF. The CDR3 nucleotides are TGTGCCAGCAGCAAGACTAGCGGGAGGGCATATGAGCAGTTCTTC. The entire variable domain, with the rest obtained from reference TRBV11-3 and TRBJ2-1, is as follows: EAGVVQSPRYKIIEKKQPVAFWCNPISGHNTLYWYLQNLGQGPELLIRYENEEAVDDSQLPKDRFSAERLKGVDSTLKIQPAELGDSAVYLCASSKTSGRAYEQFFGPGTRLTVL.

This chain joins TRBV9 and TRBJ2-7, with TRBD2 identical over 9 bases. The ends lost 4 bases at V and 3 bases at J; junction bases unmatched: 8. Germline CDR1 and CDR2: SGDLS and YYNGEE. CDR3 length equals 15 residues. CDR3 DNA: TGTGCCAGCAGCCTTGGCGGGACTAGCCTCTACGAGCAGTACTTC. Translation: CASSLGGTSLYEQYF. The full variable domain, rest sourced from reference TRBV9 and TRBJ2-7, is DSGVTQTPKHLITATGQRVTLRCSPRSGDLSVYWYQQSLDQGLQFLIQYYNGEERAKGNILERFSAQQFPDLHSELNLSSLELGDSALYFCASSLGGTSLYEQYFGPGTRLTVT.

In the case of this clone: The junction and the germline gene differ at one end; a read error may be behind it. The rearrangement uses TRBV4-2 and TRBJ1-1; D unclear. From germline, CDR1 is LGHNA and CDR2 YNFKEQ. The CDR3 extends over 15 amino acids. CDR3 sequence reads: CASTQSETENTEAFF. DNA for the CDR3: TGTGCCAGCACCCAATCCGAAACAGAGAACACTGAAGCTTTCTTT.

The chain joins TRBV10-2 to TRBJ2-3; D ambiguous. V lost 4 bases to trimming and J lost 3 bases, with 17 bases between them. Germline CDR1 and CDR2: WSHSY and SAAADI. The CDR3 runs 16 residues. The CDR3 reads CASSVFGRGRTDTQYF. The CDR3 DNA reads TGCGCCAGCAGTGTTTTCGGACGTGGCCGAACAGATACGCAGTATTTT.

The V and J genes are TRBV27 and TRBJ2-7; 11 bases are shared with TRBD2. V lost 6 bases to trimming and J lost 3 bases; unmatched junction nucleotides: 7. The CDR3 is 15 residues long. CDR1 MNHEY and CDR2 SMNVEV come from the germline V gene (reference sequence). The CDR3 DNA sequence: TGTGCCAGCAGCCCCAGACTAGCGGGAAGCTACGAGCAGTACTTC. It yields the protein CASSPRLAGSYEQYF.

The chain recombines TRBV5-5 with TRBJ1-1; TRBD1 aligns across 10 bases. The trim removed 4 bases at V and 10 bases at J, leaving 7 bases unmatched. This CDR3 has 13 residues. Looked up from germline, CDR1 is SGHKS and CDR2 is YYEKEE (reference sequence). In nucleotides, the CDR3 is TGTGCCAGCAGCCCCGGGACAGGGGCTACAGCTTTCTTT. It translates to CASSPGTGATAFF.

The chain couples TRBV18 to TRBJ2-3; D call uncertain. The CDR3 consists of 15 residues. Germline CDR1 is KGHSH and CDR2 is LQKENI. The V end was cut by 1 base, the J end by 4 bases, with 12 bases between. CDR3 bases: TGTGCCAGCTCACCACAGGGTGGTGGTGCAGATACGCAGTATTTT. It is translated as CASSPQGGGADTQYF.

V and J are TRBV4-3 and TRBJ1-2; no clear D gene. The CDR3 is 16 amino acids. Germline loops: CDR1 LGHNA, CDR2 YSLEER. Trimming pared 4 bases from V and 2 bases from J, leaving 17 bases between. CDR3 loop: CASSPSHLAGNYGYTF. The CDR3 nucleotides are TGCGCCAGCAGCCCAAGTCATCTGGCAGGCAACTATGGCTACACCTTC.

CDR3 nucleotide sequence: TGTGCCAGCAGCCGAGCTCTAGGATTTGTCGGGGAGCTGTTTTTT. This codes for CASSRALGFVGELFF. The chain couples TRBV27 to TRBJ2-2; D not certain. Trimming shortened V by 6 bases and J by 7 bases, and 18 bases separated the two germline ends. The CDR3 covers 15 residues. Germline CDR1 reads MNHEY; CDR2 reads SMNVEV (reference sequence).

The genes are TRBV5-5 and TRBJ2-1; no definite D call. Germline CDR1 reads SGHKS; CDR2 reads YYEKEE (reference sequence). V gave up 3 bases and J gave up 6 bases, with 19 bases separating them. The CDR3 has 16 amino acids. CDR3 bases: TGTGCCAGCAGCTCCGGTGGACGACACCGGGCCAATGAGCAGTTCTTC. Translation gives CASSSGGRHRANEQFF.

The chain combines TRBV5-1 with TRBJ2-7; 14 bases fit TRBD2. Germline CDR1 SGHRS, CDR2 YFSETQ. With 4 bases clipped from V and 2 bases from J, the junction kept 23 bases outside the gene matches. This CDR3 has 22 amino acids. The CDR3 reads CASSAGGPLTGTSGSFPYEQYF. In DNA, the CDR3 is TGCGCCAGCAGCGCAGGGGGGCCCCTAACCGGGACTAGCGGGAGTTTTCCCTACGAGCAGTACTTC.

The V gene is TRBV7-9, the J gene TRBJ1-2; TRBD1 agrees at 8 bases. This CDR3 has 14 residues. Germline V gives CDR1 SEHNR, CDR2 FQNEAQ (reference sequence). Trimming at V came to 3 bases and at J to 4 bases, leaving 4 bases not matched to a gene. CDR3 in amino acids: CASSLSGGLYGYTF. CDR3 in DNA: TGTGCCAGCAGCTTGTCAGGGGGCCTCTATGGCTACACCTTC.

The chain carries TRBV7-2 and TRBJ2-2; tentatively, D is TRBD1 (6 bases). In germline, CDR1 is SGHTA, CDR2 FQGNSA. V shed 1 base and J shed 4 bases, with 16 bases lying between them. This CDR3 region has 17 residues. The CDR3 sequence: CASSLEWVGHRTGELFF. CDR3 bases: TGTGCCAGCAGCTTAGAGTGGGTGGGACACCGCACCGGGGAGCTGTTTTTT.

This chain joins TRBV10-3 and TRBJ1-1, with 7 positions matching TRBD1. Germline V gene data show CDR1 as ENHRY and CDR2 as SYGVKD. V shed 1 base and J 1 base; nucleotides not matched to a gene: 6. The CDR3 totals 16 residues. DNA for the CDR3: TGTGCCATCAGTGAGTGGGAGGGGGCTGGGAACACTGAAGCTTTCTTT. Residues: CAISEWEGAGNTEAFF.

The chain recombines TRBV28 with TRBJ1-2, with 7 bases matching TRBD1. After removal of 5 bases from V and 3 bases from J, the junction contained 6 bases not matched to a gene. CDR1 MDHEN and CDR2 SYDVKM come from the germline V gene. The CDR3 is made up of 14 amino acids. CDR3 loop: CASSAGTDYYGYTF. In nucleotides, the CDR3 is TGTGCCAGCAGTGCTGGGACAGATTACTATGGCTACACCTTC.

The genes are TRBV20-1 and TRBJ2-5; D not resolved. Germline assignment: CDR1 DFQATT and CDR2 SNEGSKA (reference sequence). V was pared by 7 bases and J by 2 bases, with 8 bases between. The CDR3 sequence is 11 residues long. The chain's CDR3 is CSGDWQETQYF. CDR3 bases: TGCAGTGGCGACTGGCAAGAGACCCAGTACTTC.

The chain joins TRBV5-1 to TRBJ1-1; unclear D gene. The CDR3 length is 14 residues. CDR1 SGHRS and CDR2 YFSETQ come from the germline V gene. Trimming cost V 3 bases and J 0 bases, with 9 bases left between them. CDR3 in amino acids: CASSSDGLNTEAFF. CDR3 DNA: TGCGCCAGCAGCTCGGACGGATTGAACACTGAAGCTTTCTTT. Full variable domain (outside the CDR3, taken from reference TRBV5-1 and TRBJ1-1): KAGVTQTPRYLIKTRGQQVTLSCSPISGHRSVSWYQQTPGQGLQFLFEYFSETQRNKGNFPGRFSGRQFSNSRSEMNVSTLELGDSALYLCASSSDGLNTEAFFGQGTRLTVV.

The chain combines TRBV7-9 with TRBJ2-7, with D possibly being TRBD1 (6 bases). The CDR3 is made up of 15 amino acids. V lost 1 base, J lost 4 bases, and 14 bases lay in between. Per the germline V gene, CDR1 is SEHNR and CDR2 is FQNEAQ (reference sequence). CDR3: CASSLGQGIGYEQYF. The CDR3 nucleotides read TGTGCCAGCAGCTTAGGGCAGGGGATTGGTTACGAGCAGTACTTC.